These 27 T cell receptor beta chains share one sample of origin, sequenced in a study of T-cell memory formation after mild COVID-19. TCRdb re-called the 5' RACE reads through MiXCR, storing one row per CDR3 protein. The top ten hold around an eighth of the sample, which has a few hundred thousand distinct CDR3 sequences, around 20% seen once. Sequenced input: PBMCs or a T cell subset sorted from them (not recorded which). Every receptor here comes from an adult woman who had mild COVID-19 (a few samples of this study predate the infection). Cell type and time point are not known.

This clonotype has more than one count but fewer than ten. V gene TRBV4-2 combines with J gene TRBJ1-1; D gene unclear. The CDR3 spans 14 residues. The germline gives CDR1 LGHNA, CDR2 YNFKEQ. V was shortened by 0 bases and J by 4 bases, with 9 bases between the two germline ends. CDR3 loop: CASSQEARSTEAFF. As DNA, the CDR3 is TGTGCCAGCAGCCAAGAGGCCAGGAGCACTGAAGCTTTCTTT.

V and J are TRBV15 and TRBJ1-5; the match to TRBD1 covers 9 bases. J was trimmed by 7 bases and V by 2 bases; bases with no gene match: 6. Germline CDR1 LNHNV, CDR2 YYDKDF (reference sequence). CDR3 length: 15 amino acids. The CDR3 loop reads CATSRKGQGGQPQHF. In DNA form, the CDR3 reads TGTGCCACCAGCAGAAAGGGACAGGGAGGACAGCCCCAGCATTTT.

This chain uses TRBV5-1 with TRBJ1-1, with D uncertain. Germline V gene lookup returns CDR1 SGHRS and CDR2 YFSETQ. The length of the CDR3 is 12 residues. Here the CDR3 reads CASGGDDTEAFF. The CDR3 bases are TGCGCTTCTGGTGGGGATGACACTGAAGCTTTCTTT. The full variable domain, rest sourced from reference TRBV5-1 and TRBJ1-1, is KAGVTQTPRYLIKTRGQQVTLSCSPISGHRSVSWYQQTPGQGLQFLFEYFSETQRNKGNFPGRFSGRQFSNSRSEMNVSTLELGDSALYLCASGGDDTEAFFGQGTRLTVV.

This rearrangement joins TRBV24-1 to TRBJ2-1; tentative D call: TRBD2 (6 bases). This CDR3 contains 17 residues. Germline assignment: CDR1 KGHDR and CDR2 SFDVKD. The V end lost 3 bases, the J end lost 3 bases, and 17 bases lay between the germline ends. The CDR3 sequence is CATSDNSGRTFYNEQFF. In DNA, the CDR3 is TGTGCCACCAGTGATAACTCAGGGAGGACTTTCTACAATGAGCAGTTCTTC.

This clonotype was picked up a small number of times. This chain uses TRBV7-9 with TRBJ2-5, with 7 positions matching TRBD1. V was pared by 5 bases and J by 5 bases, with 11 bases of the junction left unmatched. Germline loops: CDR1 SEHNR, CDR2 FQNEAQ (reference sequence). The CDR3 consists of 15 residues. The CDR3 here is CASSLLDRVGETQYF. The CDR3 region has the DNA TGTGCCAGCAGCCTACTCGACAGGGTTGGGGAGACCCAGTACTTC. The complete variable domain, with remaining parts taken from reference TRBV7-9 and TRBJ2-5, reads DTGVSQNPRHKITKRGQNVTFRCDPISEHNRLYWYRQTLGQGPEFLTYFQNEAQLEKSRLLSDRFSAERPKGSFSTLEIQRTEQGDSAMYLCASSLLDRVGETQYFGPGTRLLVL.

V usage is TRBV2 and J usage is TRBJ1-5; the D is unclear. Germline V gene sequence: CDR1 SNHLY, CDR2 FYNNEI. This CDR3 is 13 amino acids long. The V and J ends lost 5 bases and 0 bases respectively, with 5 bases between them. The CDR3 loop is CASSSGSNQPQHF. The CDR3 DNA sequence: TGTGCCAGCAGTTCAGGTAGCAATCAGCCCCAGCATTTT.

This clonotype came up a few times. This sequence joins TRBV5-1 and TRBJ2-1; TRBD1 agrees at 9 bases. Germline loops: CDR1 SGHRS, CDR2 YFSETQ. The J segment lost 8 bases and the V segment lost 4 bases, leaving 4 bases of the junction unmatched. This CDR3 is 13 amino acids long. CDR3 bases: TGCGCCAGCAGCATGGACAGGGGCTATGAGCAGTTCTTC. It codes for CASSMDRGYEQFF.

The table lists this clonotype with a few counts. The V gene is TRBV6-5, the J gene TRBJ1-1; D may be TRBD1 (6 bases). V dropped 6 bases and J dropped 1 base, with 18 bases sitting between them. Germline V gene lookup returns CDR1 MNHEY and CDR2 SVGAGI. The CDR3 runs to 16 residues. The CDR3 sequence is CASSRRQENKNTEAFF. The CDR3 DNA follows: TGTGCCAGCAGCCGACGACAGGAAAACAAGAACACTGAAGCTTTCTTT.

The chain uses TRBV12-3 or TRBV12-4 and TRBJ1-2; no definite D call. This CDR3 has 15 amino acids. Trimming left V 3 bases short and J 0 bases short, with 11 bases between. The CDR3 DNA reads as TGTGCCAGCAGTTTTTGGTCAGAGGCTAACTATGGCTACACCTTC. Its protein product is CASSFWSEANYGYTF.

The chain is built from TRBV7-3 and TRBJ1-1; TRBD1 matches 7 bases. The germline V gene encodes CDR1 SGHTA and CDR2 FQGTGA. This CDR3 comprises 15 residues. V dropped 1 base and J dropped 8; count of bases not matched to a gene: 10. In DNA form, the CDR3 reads TGTGCCAGCAGCTTAAGAGGAGTGGGACAGTACGAAGCTTTCTTT. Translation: CASSLRGVGQYEAFF.

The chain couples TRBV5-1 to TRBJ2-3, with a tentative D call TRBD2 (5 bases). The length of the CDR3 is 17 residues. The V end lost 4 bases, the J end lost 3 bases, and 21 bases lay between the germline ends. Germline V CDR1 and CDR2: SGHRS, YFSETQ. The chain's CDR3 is CASSPNGYGGSTDTQYF. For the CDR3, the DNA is TGCGCCAGCAGCCCTAACGGATATGGAGGTTCGACAGATACGCAGTATTTT.

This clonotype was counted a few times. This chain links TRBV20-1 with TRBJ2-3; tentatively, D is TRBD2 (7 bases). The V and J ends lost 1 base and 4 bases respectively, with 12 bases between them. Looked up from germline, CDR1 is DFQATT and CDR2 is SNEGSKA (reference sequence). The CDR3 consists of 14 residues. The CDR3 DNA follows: TGCAGTGCTAGAGTGGGGGGGGCCTCAGATACGCAGTATTTT. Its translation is CSARVGGASDTQYF.

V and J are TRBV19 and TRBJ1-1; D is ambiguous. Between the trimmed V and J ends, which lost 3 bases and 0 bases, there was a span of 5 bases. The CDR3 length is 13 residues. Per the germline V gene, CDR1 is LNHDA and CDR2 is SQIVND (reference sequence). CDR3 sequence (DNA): TGTGCCAGTAGTATTGGGGTGAACACTGAAGCTTTCTTT. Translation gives CASSIGVNTEAFF.

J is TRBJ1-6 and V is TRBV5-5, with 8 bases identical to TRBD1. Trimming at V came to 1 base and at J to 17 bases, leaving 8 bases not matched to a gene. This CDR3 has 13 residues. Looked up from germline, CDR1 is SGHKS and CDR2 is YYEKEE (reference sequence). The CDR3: CASSLYIQGGFHF. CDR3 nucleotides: TGTGCCAGCAGCTTGTATATACAGGGGGGGTTCCACTTT. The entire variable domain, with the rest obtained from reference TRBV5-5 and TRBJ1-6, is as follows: DAGVTQSPTHLIKTRGQQVTLRCSPISGHKSVSWYQQVLGQGPQFIFQYYEKEERGRGNFPDRFSARQFPNYSSELNVNALLLGDSALYLCASSLYIQGGFHFGNGTRLTVT.

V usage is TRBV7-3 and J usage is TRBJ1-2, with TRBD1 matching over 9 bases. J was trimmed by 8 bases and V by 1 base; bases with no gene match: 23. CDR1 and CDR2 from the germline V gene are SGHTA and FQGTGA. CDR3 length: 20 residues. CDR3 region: CASSLMEGYRGRFWIWGYTF. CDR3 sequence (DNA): TGTGCCAGCAGCTTAATGGAGGGATACAGGGGGCGCTTCTGGATTTGGGGCTACACCTTC.

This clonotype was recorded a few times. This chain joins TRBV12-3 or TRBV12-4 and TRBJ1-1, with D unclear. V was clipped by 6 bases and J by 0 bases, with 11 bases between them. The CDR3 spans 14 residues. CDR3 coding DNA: TGTGCCAGCAGACACCCGGGATTGAACACTGAAGCTTTCTTT. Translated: CASRHPGLNTEAFF.

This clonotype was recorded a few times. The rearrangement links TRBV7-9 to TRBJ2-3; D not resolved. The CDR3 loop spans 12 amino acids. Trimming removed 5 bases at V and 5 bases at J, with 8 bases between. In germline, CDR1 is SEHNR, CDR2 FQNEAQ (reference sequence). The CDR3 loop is CASSPPRDTQYF. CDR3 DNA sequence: TGTGCCAGCAGCCCACCCAGAGATACGCAGTATTTT.

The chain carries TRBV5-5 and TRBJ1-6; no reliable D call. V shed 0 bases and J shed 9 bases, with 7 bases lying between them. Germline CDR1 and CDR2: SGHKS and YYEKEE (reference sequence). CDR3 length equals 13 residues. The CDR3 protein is CASSLASGSPLHF. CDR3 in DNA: TGTGCCAGCAGCTTGGCCAGCGGTTCACCCCTCCACTTT.

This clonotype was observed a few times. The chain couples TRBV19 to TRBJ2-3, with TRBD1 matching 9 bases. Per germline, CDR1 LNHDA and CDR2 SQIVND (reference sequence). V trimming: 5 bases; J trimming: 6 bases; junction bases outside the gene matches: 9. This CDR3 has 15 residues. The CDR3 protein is CASSPRDRAMDTQYF. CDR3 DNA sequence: TGTGCCAGTAGTCCCCGGGACAGGGCTATGGATACGCAGTATTTT.

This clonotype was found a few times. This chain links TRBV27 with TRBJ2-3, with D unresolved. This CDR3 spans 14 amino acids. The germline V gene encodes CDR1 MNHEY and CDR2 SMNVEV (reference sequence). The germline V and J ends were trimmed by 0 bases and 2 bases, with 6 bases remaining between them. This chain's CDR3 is CASSLSQVTDTQYF. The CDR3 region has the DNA TGTGCCAGCAGTTTATCGCAGGTCACAGATACGCAGTATTTT.

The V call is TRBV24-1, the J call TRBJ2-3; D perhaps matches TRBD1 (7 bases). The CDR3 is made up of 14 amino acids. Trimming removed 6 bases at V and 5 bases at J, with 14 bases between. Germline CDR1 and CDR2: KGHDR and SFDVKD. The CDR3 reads CATSQGGDKDTQYF. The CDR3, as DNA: TGTGCCACCAGTCAGGGGGGAGACAAAGATACGCAGTATTTT.

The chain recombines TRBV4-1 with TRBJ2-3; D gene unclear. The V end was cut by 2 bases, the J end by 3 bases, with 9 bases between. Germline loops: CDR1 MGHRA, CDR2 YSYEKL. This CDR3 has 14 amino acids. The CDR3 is CASSQPLKTDTQYF. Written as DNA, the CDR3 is TGCGCCAGCAGCCAACCACTTAAAACAGATACGCAGTATTTT.

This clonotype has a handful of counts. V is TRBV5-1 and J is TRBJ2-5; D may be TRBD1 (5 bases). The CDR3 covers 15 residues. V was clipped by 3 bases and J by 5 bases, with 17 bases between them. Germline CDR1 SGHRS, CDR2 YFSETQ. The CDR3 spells CASSSLQVAKETQYF. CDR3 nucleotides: TGCGCCAGCAGCTCCCTACAGGTCGCAAAGGAGACCCAGTACTTC.

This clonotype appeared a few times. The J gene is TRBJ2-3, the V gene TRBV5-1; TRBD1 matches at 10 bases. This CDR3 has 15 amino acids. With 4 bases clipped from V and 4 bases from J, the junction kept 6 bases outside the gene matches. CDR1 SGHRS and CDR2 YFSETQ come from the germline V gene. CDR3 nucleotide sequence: TGCGCCAGCAGCATTTGGACAGGGGGTTCAGATACGCAGTATTTT. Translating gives CASSIWTGGSDTQYF.

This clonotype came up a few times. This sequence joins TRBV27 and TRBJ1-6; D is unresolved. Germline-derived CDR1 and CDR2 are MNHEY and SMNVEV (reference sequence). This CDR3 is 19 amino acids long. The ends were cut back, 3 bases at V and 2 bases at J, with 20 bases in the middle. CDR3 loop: CASSFFPSRANPYNSPLHF. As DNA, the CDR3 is TGTGCCAGCAGTTTCTTTCCCAGCCGCGCAAATCCCTATAATTCACCCCTCCACTTT.

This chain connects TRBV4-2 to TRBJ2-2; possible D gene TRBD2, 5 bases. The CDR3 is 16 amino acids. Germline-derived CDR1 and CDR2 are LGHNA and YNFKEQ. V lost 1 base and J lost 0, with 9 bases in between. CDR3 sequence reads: CASSQVRATNTGELFF. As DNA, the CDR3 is TGTGCCAGCAGCCAAGTGCGGGCTACGAACACCGGGGAGCTGTTTTTT.

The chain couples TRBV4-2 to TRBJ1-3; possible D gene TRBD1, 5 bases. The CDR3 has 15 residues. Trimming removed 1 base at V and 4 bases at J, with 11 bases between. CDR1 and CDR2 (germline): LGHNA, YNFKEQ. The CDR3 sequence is CASSQGGQMGNTIYF. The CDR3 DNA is TGTGCCAGCAGCCAAGGGGGCCAGATGGGAAACACCATATATTTT.